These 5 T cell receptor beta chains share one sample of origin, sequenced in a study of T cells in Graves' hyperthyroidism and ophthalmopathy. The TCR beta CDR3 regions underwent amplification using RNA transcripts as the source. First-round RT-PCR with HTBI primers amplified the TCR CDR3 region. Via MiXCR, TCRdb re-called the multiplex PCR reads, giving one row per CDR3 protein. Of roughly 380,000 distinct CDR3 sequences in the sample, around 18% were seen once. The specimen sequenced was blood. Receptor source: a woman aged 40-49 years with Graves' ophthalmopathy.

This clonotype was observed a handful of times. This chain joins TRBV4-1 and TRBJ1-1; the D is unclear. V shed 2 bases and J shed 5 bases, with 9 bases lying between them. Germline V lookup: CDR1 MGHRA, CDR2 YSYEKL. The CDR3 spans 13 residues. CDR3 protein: CASSQKQTTEAFF. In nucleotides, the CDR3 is TGCGCCAGCAGCCAAAAGCAGACGACTGAAGCTTTCTTT.

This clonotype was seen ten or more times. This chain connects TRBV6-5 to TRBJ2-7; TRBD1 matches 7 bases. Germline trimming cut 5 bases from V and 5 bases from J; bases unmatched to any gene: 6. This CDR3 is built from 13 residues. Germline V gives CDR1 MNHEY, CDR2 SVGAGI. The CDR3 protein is CASSTTGVHEQYF. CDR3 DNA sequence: TGTGCCAGCAGTACAACAGGGGTTCACGAGCAGTACTTC.

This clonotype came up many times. The CDR3 loop reads CASSFDSTDTQYF. DNA for the CDR3: TGTGCCAGCAGTTTTGACAGCACAGATACGCAGTATTTT. V is TRBV12-3 or TRBV12-4 and J is TRBJ2-3, with D hard to call. This CDR3 region has 13 residues. V was shortened by 3 bases and J by 0 bases, with 4 bases between the two germline ends.

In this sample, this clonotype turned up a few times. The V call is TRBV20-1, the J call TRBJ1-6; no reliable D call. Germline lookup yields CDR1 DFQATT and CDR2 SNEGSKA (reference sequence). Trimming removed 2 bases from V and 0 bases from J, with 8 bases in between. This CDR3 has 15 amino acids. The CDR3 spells CSARQLSSYNSPLHF. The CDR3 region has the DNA TGCAGTGCTAGACAGTTGAGCTCCTATAATTCACCCCTCCACTTT.

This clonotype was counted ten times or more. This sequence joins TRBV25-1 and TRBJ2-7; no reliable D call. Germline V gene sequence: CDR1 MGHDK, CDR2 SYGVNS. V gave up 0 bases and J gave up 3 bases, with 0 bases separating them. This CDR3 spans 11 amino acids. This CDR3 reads CASSEYYEQYF. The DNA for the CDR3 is TGTGCCAGCAGTGAATACTACGAGCAGTACTTC.